The 21 T cell receptor beta chains in this list originate from one sample, sequenced in a study of vaccination and CD4 T cells after COVID-19. These TCRs are of unknown antigen specificity. An Oncomine TCR Beta short-read assay was used to sequence the DNA from cultured CD4+ T cells. MiXCR, run by TCRdb on the PCR reads, gives a single entry per CDR3 protein. The sample lists approximately 12,000 distinct CDR3 sequences; roughly 73% were seen once. Treatment reported: approximately 11-day PBMC culture with coronavirus spike peptide pools or control peptides (ViraFEST assay). The sequenced material came from CD4+ T cells from blood, cultured in vitro. The receptor set was obtained from a human donor who had recovered from COVID-19.

This clonotype is a singleton in its sample. The J gene is TRBJ1-3, the V gene TRBV7-2, with 11 bases identical to TRBD1. This CDR3 contains 16 residues. Germline V gene data show CDR1 as SGHTA and CDR2 as FQGNSA. J gave up 3 bases and V 3 bases, and 4 bases lay outside the gene matches. As DNA, the CDR3 is TGTGCCAGCAGCTTGGGGACAGGGGGAAATGGAAACACCATATATTTT. Translating gives CASSLGTGGNGNTIYF.

The rearrangement joins TRBV20-1 to TRBJ1-4; 9 bases map to TRBD1. This CDR3 is built from 16 residues. V lost 6 bases, J lost 8 bases, and 16 bases stayed unmatched. Germline V gene lookup returns CDR1 DFQATT and CDR2 SNEGSKA (reference sequence). The DNA for the CDR3 is TGCAGTGCCCAACTTCTACCGGGACAGGGAGACGAAAAACTGTTTTTT. It translates to CSAQLLPGQGDEKLFF.

This clonotype was observed a few times. V is TRBV7-2 and J is TRBJ1-2; 8 bases map to TRBD1. The CDR3 runs 17 residues. V shed 2 bases, J shed 8 bases, and the junction held 16 bases outside the gene matches. Germline lookup yields CDR1 SGHTA and CDR2 FQGNSA. CDR3: CASSLFRGGTGREGYTF. The CDR3 bases are TGTGCCAGCAGCTTATTTCGTGGGGGGACAGGAAGAGAAGGCTACACCTTC.

The V and J genes are TRBV6-1 and TRBJ2-6, with 12 bases that match TRBD2. V gave up 7 bases and J gave up 3 bases; unmatched junction bases: 7. CDR3 length: 17 residues. Germline V lookup: CDR1 MNHNS, CDR2 SASEGT. This chain's CDR3 is CASMSSGRGVGANVLTF. CDR3 bases: TGTGCCAGCATGTCTAGCGGGAGGGGGGTTGGGGCCAACGTCCTGACTTTC.

J is TRBJ1-3 and V is TRBV7-2; D possibly corresponds to TRBD1 (6 bases). Germline V gene data show CDR1 as SGHTA and CDR2 as FQGNSA. V lost 0 bases and J 3 bases, leaving 12 bases between the germline ends. The CDR3 has 16 amino acids. The chain's CDR3 is CASSLATGLSGNTIYF. CDR3 bases: TGTGCCAGCAGCTTAGCTACAGGGCTCAGTGGAAACACCATATATTTT.

The chain recombines TRBV15 with TRBJ1-4, with D possibly matching TRBD1 (5 bases). Germline V gene lookup returns CDR1 LNHNV and CDR2 YYDKDF (reference sequence). Trimming cost V 6 bases and J 3 bases, with 17 bases left between them. The CDR3 is made up of 16 amino acids. CDR3 protein: CATRPTGGGPNEKLFF. In DNA form, the CDR3 reads TGTGCCACCAGGCCGACCGGGGGAGGTCCTAATGAAAAACTGTTTTTT.

CDR3 sequence reads: CATSDFDYGYTF. The CDR3 DNA reads TGTGCCACCAGTGATTTTGACTATGGCTACACCTTC. The chain employs TRBV24-1 and TRBJ1-2, with unresolved D. The CDR3 runs 12 residues. Germline values: CDR1 KGHDR, CDR2 SFDVKD. Trimming took 1 base from V and 3 from J, leaving 2 bases between them.

V and J are TRBV6-5 and TRBJ2-7; D ambiguous. This CDR3 is built from 11 residues. Trimming removed 0 bases at V and 9 bases at J, with 6 bases between. Germline V CDR1 and CDR2: MNHEY, SVGAGI. CDR3 in DNA: TGTGCCAGCAGTTACTCGGCCGTGCAGTACTTC. Residues: CASSYSAVQYF.

This clonotype has a single count. This chain's CDR3 is CATSVSGTGSGELFF. In DNA, the CDR3 is TGTGCCACCAGTGTCTCCGGGACAGGGTCCGGGGAGCTGTTTTTT. The V gene is TRBV24-1, the J gene TRBJ2-2; 9 bases align to TRBD1. The germline CDR1 and CDR2 sequences are KGHDR and SFDVKD. The length of the CDR3 is 15 residues. The V gene end was trimmed by 5 bases and the J gene end by 6 bases; junction bases not matched to a gene: 6.

This chain joins TRBV6-1 and TRBJ1-5; 12 bases align to TRBD1. The germline V gene has CDR1 MNHNS and CDR2 SASEGT. The CDR3 loop spans 14 amino acids. V dropped 5 bases and J dropped 9; count of bases not matched to a gene: 5. CDR3 in amino acids: CASSPGTGGRPQHF. CDR3 nucleotides: TGTGCCAGCAGTCCCGGGACAGGGGGCCGGCCCCAGCATTTT.

This chain links TRBV20-1 with TRBJ2-7; D possibly corresponds to TRBD1 (6 bases). Trimming left V 0 bases short and J 2 bases short, with 14 bases between. This CDR3 has 15 residues. In germline, CDR1 is DFQATT, CDR2 SNEGSKA (reference sequence). CDR3 DNA: TGCAGTGCTAGAGATGACAGGCAGCTAACCTACGAGCAGTACTTC. Its translation: CSARDDRQLTYEQYF.

This clonotype was detected only a few times. The chain employs TRBV28 and TRBJ1-6, with a weak D call TRBD1 (6 bases). The germline V gene has CDR1 MDHEN and CDR2 SYDVKM. V gave up 7 bases and J gave up 0 bases, with 13 bases separating them. This CDR3 comprises 16 residues. CDR3 protein: CASISRDNSYNSPLHF. The CDR3 DNA reads as TGTGCCAGCATCTCCCGGGACAACTCCTATAATTCACCCCTCCACTTT.

The rearrangement joins TRBV6-1 to TRBJ1-5; D call uncertain. The CDR3 is made up of 15 amino acids. The V end lost 0 bases, the J end lost 0 bases, and 6 bases lay between the germline ends. CDR1 and CDR2 (germline): MNHNS, SASEGT. The CDR3 here is CASSEAAYSNQPQHF. CDR3 nucleotide sequence: TGTGCCAGCAGTGAAGCGGCATATAGCAATCAGCCCCAGCATTTT.

V gene TRBV6-1 combines with J gene TRBJ2-6; D gene ambiguous. V lost 3 bases and J 0 bases, leaving 9 bases between the germline ends. This CDR3 is 16 amino acids long. Germline CDR1 reads MNHNS; CDR2 reads SASEGT. In DNA, the CDR3 is TGTGCCAGCAGTGATGGGTGGAGCTCTGGGGCCAACGTCCTGACTTTC. This codes for CASSDGWSSGANVLTF.

The chain employs TRBV7-2 and TRBJ2-2, with D possibly TRBD1 on 6 matching bases. V was trimmed by 1 base and J by 6 bases, leaving 12 bases between them. CDR1 and CDR2 (germline): SGHTA, FQGNSA. The CDR3 is made up of 15 amino acids. The CDR3 spells CASSLEDSLPGELFF. The CDR3 DNA reads TGTGCCAGCAGCTTAGAGGACAGCCTCCCCGGGGAGCTGTTTTTT.

This chain joins TRBV28 and TRBJ1-2, with a tentative D call TRBD1 (6 bases). Germline assignment: CDR1 MDHEN and CDR2 SYDVKM. Between the trimmed V and J ends, which lost 7 bases and 2 bases, there was a span of 14 bases. The CDR3 extends over 14 amino acids. The CDR3 nucleotides read TGTGCCAGCAACGAAGGGAGGGGGAACTATGGCTACACCTTC. It yields the protein CASNEGRGNYGYTF.

This rearrangement joins TRBV7-3 to TRBJ2-1, with TRBD1 as a possible D gene (5 bases). CDR1 and CDR2 (germline): SGHTA, FQGTGA. With 0 bases removed from V and 9 bases from J, the gap between germline ends came to 15 bases. The CDR3 has 15 amino acids. The CDR3 reads CASSLTIGRGGEQFF. CDR3 coding DNA: TGTGCCAGCAGCTTAACGATCGGTAGGGGCGGTGAGCAGTTCTTC.

The CDR3 region is CASSLVGGQRGYTF. The CDR3 nucleotides read TGTGCCAGCAGCTTAGTCGGGGGGCAGCGTGGCTACACCTTC. The rearrangement joins TRBV11-2 to TRBJ1-2, with D tentatively TRBD1 (6 bases). V was shortened by 1 base and J by 7 bases, with 13 bases between the two germline ends. CDR1 and CDR2 (germline): SGHAT, FQNNGV. The CDR3 is 14 residues long.

The V gene is TRBV20-1, the J gene TRBJ1-4; the D gene is possibly TRBD1 (6 bases). This CDR3 has 14 amino acids. V lost 6 bases and J 4 bases, leaving 15 bases between the germline ends. Looked up from germline, CDR1 is DFQATT and CDR2 is SNEGSKA (reference sequence). The CDR3 here is CSADRQELNEKLFF. The CDR3, as DNA: TGCAGTGCAGATAGACAGGAGCTTAATGAAAAACTGTTTTTT.

The chain combines TRBV5-8 with TRBJ2-7; a possible D gene is TRBD1 (5 bases). CDR3 length: 13 residues. V lost 2 bases, J lost 1 base, and 7 bases lay in between. Germline values: CDR1 SGHTS, CDR2 YDEGEE. The CDR3 nucleotides read TGTGCCAGCAGCTTACACAGGTCCTACGAGCAGTACTTC. It encodes CASSLHRSYEQYF.

The sample holds one count of this clonotype. This rearrangement joins TRBV10-1 to TRBJ2-7; 10 nucleotides line up with TRBD2. Germline-derived CDR1 and CDR2 are WNHNN and SYGVQD (reference sequence). The CDR3 has 14 residues. V trimming: 6 bases; J trimming: 2 bases; junction bases outside the gene matches: 4. The CDR3 sequence is CASSGTSEPYEQYF. The CDR3 coding sequence is TGCGCCAGCAGCGGGACTAGCGAACCCTACGAGCAGTACTTC.